The 30 T cell receptor beta chains reported below all come from one sample, sequenced in a study of T cell responses to AZD1222 COVID-19 vaccine. TCRdb's table, derived via immunoSEQ multiplex PCR, lists solely in-frame clones and lacks some. The table records 95,000 to 150,000 clones, around 87% of them present only once. The sequencing here drew on peripheral blood, taken on day 0 of AZD1222 vaccination. All receptors derive from an adult in good health.

This chain links TRBV2 with TRBJ1-1; the D is unclear. V shed 3 bases and J shed 4 bases, with 12 bases lying between them. CDR1 is SNHLY, CDR2 FYNNEI, per germline. This CDR3 has 14 amino acids. The CDR3 DNA reads TGTGCCAGCAGTGATGAGAGGTCGGCCACTGAAGCTTTCTTT. The encoded protein is CASSDERSATEAFF.

The J gene is TRBJ2-1, the V gene TRBV7-9; TRBD2 matches at 10 bases. This CDR3 spans 15 amino acids. J gave up 7 bases and V 2 bases, and 5 bases lay outside the gene matches. The germline V gene has CDR1 SEHNR and CDR2 FQNEAQ (reference sequence). The CDR3 here is CASSLLAGVSNEQFF. CDR3 nucleotide sequence: TGTGCCAGCAGCTTACTAGCGGGAGTGTCAAATGAGCAGTTCTTC.

Only a few counts were recorded for this clone. The junction shows a germline mismatch at one end, possibly a read error. V usage is TRBV30 and J usage is TRBJ1-2; D gene uncertain. CDR1 is GTSNPN, CDR2 SVGIG, per germline (reference sequence). This CDR3 has 13 residues. The CDR3 DNA is TGTGCCTGGAATTTAGAACGGCTCTATAGCTACACCTTC. Encoded protein: CAWNLERLYSYTF.

V is TRBV28 and J is TRBJ1-2; D might be TRBD1 (6 bases). The V end lost 3 bases, the J end lost 8 bases, and 10 bases lay between the germline ends. The CDR3 length is 12 residues. Looked up from germline, CDR1 is MDHEN and CDR2 is SYDVKM. CDR3 in DNA: TGTGCCAGCAGTTTGGCAGGGGTAGGCTACACCTTC. Encoded protein: CASSLAGVGYTF.

This clone has only one observation. V usage is TRBV6-2 or TRBV6-3 and J usage is TRBJ2-3, with D possibly matching TRBD1 (6 bases). The CDR3 length is 15 residues. The V end lost 0 bases, the J end lost 9 bases, and 16 bases lay between the germline ends. The germline gives CDR1 MNHEY, CDR2 SVGEGT. The CDR3 DNA follows: TGTGCCAGCAGTTACTCGAACAGGGACCAAGGGACGCAGTATTTT. Translated, it gives CASSYSNRDQGTQYF.

The chain links TRBV7-9 to TRBJ2-1, with a possible D match to TRBD2 (6 bases). The CDR3 extends over 13 amino acids. Germline CDR1 is SEHNR and CDR2 is FQNEAQ (reference sequence). V lost 1 base and J 8 bases, leaving 9 bases between the germline ends. The CDR3 loop is CASSLDGGDEQFF. CDR3 DNA: TGTGCCAGCAGCTTAGATGGAGGGGATGAGCAGTTCTTC.

The chain joins TRBV2 to TRBJ2-3, with TRBD2 matching over 12 bases. The J segment lost 0 bases and the V segment lost 6 bases, leaving 4 bases of the junction unmatched. CDR1 and CDR2 from the germline V gene are SNHLY and FYNNEI. The CDR3 consists of 16 residues. CDR3 bases: TGTGCCAGCAGCAGACTAGCGGGAGCGAGCACAGATACGCAGTATTTT. Its translation: CASSRLAGASTDTQYF.

The chain is built from TRBV2 and TRBJ1-2; D is perhaps TRBD1 (6 bases). With 4 bases removed from V and 5 bases from J, the gap between germline ends came to 20 bases. This CDR3 spans 16 amino acids. The germline gives CDR1 SNHLY, CDR2 FYNNEI. CDR3 DNA sequence: TGTGCCAGCAGTGGGACGAGGACAGCGGGACTATATGGCTACACCTTC. Translating gives CASSGTRTAGLYGYTF.

V and J are TRBV9 and TRBJ2-3, with TRBD2 identical over 13 bases. The CDR3 sequence is 18 residues long. Losses at the gene ends were 0 bases for V and 5 bases for J; bases not matched to a gene: 9. Looked up from germline, CDR1 is SGDLS and CDR2 is YYNGEE. Here the CDR3 reads CASSVGWATSGGLDTQYF. The CDR3 bases are TGTGCCAGCAGCGTAGGGTGGGCGACTAGCGGGGGGTTAGATACGCAGTATTTT.

This clone turned up a few times. J is TRBJ1-1 and V is TRBV5-1; D remains ambiguous. The V end lost 3 bases, the J end lost 1 base, and 10 bases lay between the germline ends. CDR3 length: 14 residues. Per germline, CDR1 SGHRS and CDR2 YFSETQ. The DNA of the CDR3 is TGCGCCAGCAGCTCCCAGACTCAGAACACTGAAGCTTTCTTT. Translated: CASSSQTQNTEAFF.

This sequence joins TRBV7-8 and TRBJ2-3; the match to TRBD2 covers 12 bases. CDR1 and CDR2 (germline): SGHVS, FQNEAQ. The CDR3 has 16 residues. Trimming took 1 base from V and 7 from J; bases not matched to a gene: 6. The CDR3 nucleotides read TGTGCCAGCAGCTTAGAGGCTAGCGGGAGGGAATATACGCAGTATTTT. It encodes CASSLEASGREYTQYF.

The rearrangement uses TRBV19 and TRBJ2-5; a weak D match, TRBD1 (6 bases). The CDR3 has 14 residues. V lost 5 bases and J 0 bases, leaving 10 bases between the germline ends. Germline-derived CDR1 and CDR2 are LNHDA and SQIVND (reference sequence). CDR3 in amino acids: CASSGRDNQETQYF. Written as DNA, the CDR3 is TGTGCCAGTAGTGGCCGGGACAACCAAGAGACCCAGTACTTC. The full variable domain, with the rest looked up from reference TRBV19 and TRBJ2-5, is DGGITQSPKYLFRKEGQNVTLSCEQNLNHDAMYWYRQDPGQGLRLIYYSQIVNDFQKGDIAEGYSVSREKKESFPLTVTSAQKNPTAFYLCASSGRDNQETQYFGPGTRLLVL.

CDR3 amino acids: CASSRTPRAEAFF. Here the CDR3 DNA reads TGTGCCAGTAGCCGGACCCCTAGGGCTGAAGCTTTCTTT. The chain combines TRBV19 with TRBJ1-1, with D unclear. Germline CDR1 is LNHDA and CDR2 is SQIVND (reference sequence). CDR3 length: 13 residues. Trimming cost V 6 bases and J 6 bases, with 14 bases left between them.

The chain combines TRBV5-1 with TRBJ2-1; 9 nucleotides agree with TRBD2. V dropped 7 bases and J dropped 3; count of bases not matched to a gene: 5. CDR3 size: 14 residues. Germline V gene lookup returns CDR1 SGHRS and CDR2 YFSETQ. Here the CDR3 reads CASQAGGLYNEQFF. The DNA of the CDR3 is TGCGCCAGCCAAGCGGGGGGCCTCTACAATGAGCAGTTCTTC. Combining the CDR3 with reference TRBV5-1 and TRBJ2-1 gives the whole variable domain KAGVTQTPRYLIKTRGQQVTLSCSPISGHRSVSWYQQTPGQGLQFLFEYFSETQRNKGNFPGRFSGRQFSNSRSEMNVSTLELGDSALYLCASQAGGLYNEQFFGPGTRLTVL.

The chain links TRBV19 to TRBJ1-5; D is possibly TRBD1 (6 bases). V lost 8 bases and J lost 4, with 18 bases in between. Germline V gives CDR1 LNHDA, CDR2 SQIVND (reference sequence). This CDR3 comprises 15 residues. The CDR3 region has the DNA TGTGCCAGTGGGAGTGGGACACGGGGGAATCAGCCCCAGCATTTT. This gives the protein CASGSGTRGNQPQHF.

CDR3 residues: CASSLYGVANEKLFF. CDR3 DNA sequence: TGTGCCAGCAGCTTGTATGGGGTGGCTAATGAAAAACTGTTTTTT. The chain joins TRBV5-5 to TRBJ1-4; no definite D call. The ends were cut back, 1 base at V and 3 bases at J, with 10 bases in the middle. The CDR3 loop spans 15 amino acids. Germline V gene data show CDR1 as SGHKS and CDR2 as YYEKEE (reference sequence). The whole variable domain, remainder taken from reference TRBV5-5 and TRBJ1-4, is DAGVTQSPTHLIKTRGQQVTLRCSPISGHKSVSWYQQVLGQGPQFIFQYYEKEERGRGNFPDRFSARQFPNYSSELNVNALLLGDSALYLCASSLYGVANEKLFFGSGTQLSVL.

The chain combines TRBV30 with TRBJ1-1; D perhaps matches TRBD1 (6 bases). Per the germline V gene, CDR1 is GTSNPN and CDR2 is SVGIG (reference sequence). The length of the CDR3 is 13 residues. V lost 6 bases and J lost 1, with 12 bases in between. The CDR3 sequence is CACRRGRNTEAFF. The CDR3 coding sequence is TGTGCCTGTCGACGGGGGCGGAACACTGAAGCTTTCTTT.

The sample holds one count of this clone. Distinct nucleotide sequences in the sample also encode this CDR3. The chain uses TRBV11-2 and TRBJ2-7, with D possibly TRBD2 on 5 matching bases. CDR1 and CDR2 from the germline V gene are SGHAT and FQNNGV. This CDR3 region has 13 residues. With 1 base removed from V and 6 bases from J, the gap between germline ends came to 10 bases. CDR3 DNA sequence: TGTGCCAGCAGCTTAGGGGCCGGAGGCGAGCAGTACTTC. Protein product: CASSLGAGGEQYF.

CDR3 residues: CASSVRGNEQFF. The CDR3 region has the DNA TGTGCCAGCAGTGTCAGGGGCAATGAGCAGTTCTTC. The chain has TRBV6-6 and TRBJ2-1; tentatively, D is TRBD1 (6 bases). The CDR3 has 12 residues. Germline CDR1 is MNHNY and CDR2 is SVGAGI (reference sequence). The V end lost 5 bases, the J end lost 6 bases, and 8 bases lay between the germline ends.

CDR3 DNA: TGTGCCAGCAGCCGCCCGGGAGGGGTGATTGAAAAACTGTTTTTT. This translates into CASSRPGGVIEKLFF. This chain uses TRBV7-9 with TRBJ1-4, with TRBD1 as a possible D gene (5 bases). The V gene's germline CDR1 is SEHNR and CDR2 FQNEAQ (reference sequence). The CDR3 is 15 amino acids. V was shortened by 5 bases and J by 7 bases, with 17 bases between the two germline ends. The whole variable domain, remainder taken from reference TRBV7-9 and TRBJ1-4, is DTGVSQNPRHKITKRGQNVTFRCDPISEHNRLYWYRQTLGQGPEFLTYFQNEAQLEKSRLLSDRFSAERPKGSFSTLEIQRTEQGDSAMYLCASSRPGGVIEKLFFGSGTQLSVL.

J is TRBJ2-2 and V is TRBV29-1; D might be TRBD2 (5 bases). CDR1 and CDR2 (germline): SQVTM, ANQGSEA. This CDR3 has 14 residues. Trimming removed 6 bases at V and 5 bases at J, with 16 bases between. CDR3 coding DNA: TGCAGCGTGGGAACGGCGGGCGGGACCGGGGAGCTGTTTTTT. Protein sequence: CSVGTAGGTGELFF.

The rearrangement joins TRBV6-4 to TRBJ1-3; 7 nucleotides match TRBD1. The germline gives CDR1 MRHNA, CDR2 SNTAGT. Losses at the gene ends were 4 bases for V and 4 bases for J; bases not matched to a gene: 10. The CDR3 is 16 residues long. In nucleotides, the CDR3 is TGTGCCAGCAGTGCCTACTGGGACAGAAAGGGAAACACCATATATTTT. Translating gives CASSAYWDRKGNTIYF.

This chain uses TRBV5-5 with TRBJ2-2; possible D gene TRBD2, 6 bases. The CDR3 extends over 14 amino acids. The germline CDR1 and CDR2 sequences are SGHKS and YYEKEE (reference sequence). Trimming shortened V by 7 bases and J by 6 bases, and 16 bases separated the two germline ends. The CDR3 is CASQSGVFAGELFF. In DNA, the CDR3 is TGTGCCAGCCAGTCGGGAGTATTCGCCGGGGAGCTGTTTTTT.

The chain uses TRBV5-1 and TRBJ2-5; possible D gene TRBD1, 5 bases. The CDR3 covers 14 residues. Germline V gives CDR1 SGHRS, CDR2 YFSETQ. The ends were cut back, 3 bases at V and 0 bases at J, with 9 bases in the middle. The CDR3 sequence: CASSSPGNQETQYF. CDR3 DNA sequence: TGCGCCAGCAGCTCACCAGGGAACCAAGAGACCCAGTACTTC.

The chain uses TRBV7-9 and TRBJ2-2; 7 bases are a match to TRBD1. CDR1 is SEHNR, CDR2 FQNEAQ, per germline (reference sequence). The ends lost 6 bases at V and 3 bases at J; junction bases unmatched: 10. This CDR3 is built from 16 residues. This chain's CDR3 is CASRRPYRGDTGELFF. CDR3 DNA sequence: TGTGCCAGCAGGCGACCATACAGGGGCGACACCGGGGAGCTGTTTTTT.

The chain links TRBV7-3 to TRBJ1-5; D uncertain. Germline V gene sequence: CDR1 SGHTA, CDR2 FQGTGA. V lost 2 bases and J 0 bases, leaving 8 bases between the germline ends. The CDR3 contains 15 residues. CDR3 sequence: CASSLDGNSNQPQHF. In nucleotides, the CDR3 is TGTGCCAGCAGCTTAGACGGAAATAGCAATCAGCCCCAGCATTTT. Full variable domain (remainder filled in from reference TRBV7-3 and TRBJ1-5): GAGVSQTPSNKVTEKGKYVELRCDPISGHTALYWYRQSLGQGPEFLIYFQGTGAADDSGLPNDRFFAVRPEGSVSTLKIQRTERGDSAVYLCASSLDGNSNQPQHFGDGTRLSIL.

This chain joins TRBV6-1 and TRBJ1-5; D gene uncertain. CDR3 length: 15 residues. Looked up from germline, CDR1 is MNHNS and CDR2 is SASEGT. The V gene lost 2 bases and the J gene lost 7 bases, with 15 bases spanning the gap. In nucleotides, the CDR3 is TGTGCCAGCAGTGAAAATAGTCTGGGCTGGCAGCCCCAGCATTTT. Translated, it gives CASSENSLGWQPQHF.

This rearrangement joins TRBV19 to TRBJ2-1; 7 nucleotides align to TRBD1. CDR3 length: 13 residues. Germline CDR1 reads LNHDA; CDR2 reads SQIVND (reference sequence). V lost 9 bases to trimming and J lost 0 bases; unmatched junction nucleotides: 2. The CDR3 loop is CASGQDSYNEQFF. CDR3 DNA: TGTGCCAGCGGACAGGACTCCTACAATGAGCAGTTCTTC.

This chain links TRBV6-1 with TRBJ2-7; 11 bases match TRBD1. There are 16 residues in the CDR3. The germline CDR1 and CDR2 sequences are MNHNS and SASEGT. J was trimmed by 9 bases and V by 4 bases; bases with no gene match: 14. The CDR3 coding sequence is TGTGCCAGCAGTGTAAGGCCGGGACAGGGGGGAAACGCGCAGTACTTC. Translating it yields CASSVRPGQGGNAQYF.

This clone appeared a single time. The rearrangement links TRBV5-6 to TRBJ2-3, with D possibly called TRBD1 or TRBD2 (5 bases each). The CDR3 loop spans 15 amino acids. Germline V gives CDR1 SGHDT, CDR2 YYEEEE. V was shortened by 2 bases and J by 6 bases, with 16 bases between the two germline ends. In nucleotides, the CDR3 is TGTGCCAGCAGCTTAGGGGACCGCGGGCACGATACGCAGTATTTT. As protein: CASSLGDRGHDTQYF.